This T cell receptor beta chain was documented in a study of T cells in Graves' hyperthyroidism and ophthalmopathy. This clonotype was seen many times. Its antigen is unidentified. The PBMCs were sourced from fresh peripheral blood (approximately 9.6 ml). V lost 0 bases and J 0 bases, leaving 8 bases between the germline ends. CDR1 SGHVS and CDR2 FQNEAQ come from the germline V gene. The CDR3 covers 16 residues. TCR beta CDR3 regions were amplified from RNA. During a first-round RT-PCR of the TCR CDR3, the HTBI primer set was used. Each CDR3 protein is one row after TCRdb ran MiXCR on the multiplex PCR reads. The repertoire holds fewer than 700,000 distinct CDR3 sequences, with more than 15% as singletons. General study points: In the analysis, a 13 V-J model separated ophthalmopathy from stable hyperthyroidism.

Sample: blood. The sequence was collected from a woman between 18 and 29 years old with Graves' ophthalmopathy. The rearrangement links TRBV7-8 to TRBJ2-2; D may be TRBD2 (6 bases). The CDR3 loop is CASSLAAGTNTGELFF. The CDR3 region has the DNA TGTGCCAGCAGCTTAGCAGCGGGCACGAACACCGGGGAGCTGTTTTTT. Based on the CDR3 plus reference TRBV7-8 and TRBJ2-2, the full variable domain is GAGVSQSPRYKVAKRGQDVALRCDPISGHVSLFWYQQALGQGPEFLTYFQNEAQLDKSGLPSDRFFAERPEGSVSTLKIQRTQQEDSAVYLCASSLAAGTNTGELFFGEGSRLTVL.